This entry concerns a single TCR beta chain. Its target is not known. The data originate from a study of radiotherapy plus CTLA-4 blockade in lung cancer. Across the whole study: Objective responses emerged in under 20% of patients, and 31% attained disease control.

Looked up from germline, CDR1 is SGHRS and CDR2 is YFSETQ. Trimming cost V 3 bases and J 2 bases, with 14 bases left between them. The CDR3 runs to 15 residues. Sequencing used immunoSEQ multiplex PCR; TCRdb keeps in-frame clones, though not all of them. The sample carries about 46,000 clones, roughly 77% recorded once. Notes on the study in general: Radiotherapy plus ipilimumab was followed by expansion in blood of tumor-derived TCR clones.

Receiving focal radiation plus CTLA-4 blockade with ipilimumab were patients who had chemo-refractory metastatic non-small-cell lung cancer. Sequencing was performed on peripheral blood, taken from a patient treated with radiotherapy plus ipilimumab. This clonotype was obtained from a human donor with non-small cell lung cancer whose response to radiotherapy plus ipilimumab could not be evaluated. This chain connects TRBV5-1 to TRBJ1-2; a weak D match, TRBD1 (5 bases). For the CDR3, the DNA is TGCGCCAGCAGCTCACAAGGGACTGGGAACTATGGCTACACCTTC. Protein: CASSSQGTGNYGYTF.